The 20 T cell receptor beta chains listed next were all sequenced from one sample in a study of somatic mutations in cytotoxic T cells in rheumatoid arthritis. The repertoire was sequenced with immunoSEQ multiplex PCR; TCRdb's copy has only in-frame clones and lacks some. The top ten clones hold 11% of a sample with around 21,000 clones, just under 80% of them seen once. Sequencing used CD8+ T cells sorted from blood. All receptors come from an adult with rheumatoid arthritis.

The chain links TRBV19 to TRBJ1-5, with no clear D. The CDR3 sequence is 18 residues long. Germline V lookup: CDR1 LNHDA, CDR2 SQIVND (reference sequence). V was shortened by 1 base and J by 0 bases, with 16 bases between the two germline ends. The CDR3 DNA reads TGTGCCAGTAGTATAGTAGACCCCATGATGTTTAGCAATCAGCCCCAGCATTTT. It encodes CASSIVDPMMFSNQPQHF.

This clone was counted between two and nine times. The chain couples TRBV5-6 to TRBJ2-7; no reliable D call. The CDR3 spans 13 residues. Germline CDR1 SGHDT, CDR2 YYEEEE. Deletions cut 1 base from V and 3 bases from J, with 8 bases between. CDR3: CASSLMTHYEQYF. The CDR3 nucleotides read TGTGCCAGCAGCTTGATGACTCACTACGAGCAGTACTTC.

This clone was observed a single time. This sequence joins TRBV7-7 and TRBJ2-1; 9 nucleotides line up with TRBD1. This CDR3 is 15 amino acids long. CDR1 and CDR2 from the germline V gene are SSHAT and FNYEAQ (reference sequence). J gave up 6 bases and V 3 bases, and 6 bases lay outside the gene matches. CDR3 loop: CASSFGDRGSNEQFF. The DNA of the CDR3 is TGTGCCAGCAGCTTTGGAGACAGGGGGTCCAATGAGCAGTTCTTC. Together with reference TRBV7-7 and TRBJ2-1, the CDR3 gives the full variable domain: GAGVSQSPRYKVTKRGQDVTLRCDPISSHATLYWYQQALGQGPEFLTYFNYEAQPDKSGLPSDRFSAERPEGSISTLTIQRTEQRDSAMYRCASSFGDRGSNEQFFGPGTRLTVL.

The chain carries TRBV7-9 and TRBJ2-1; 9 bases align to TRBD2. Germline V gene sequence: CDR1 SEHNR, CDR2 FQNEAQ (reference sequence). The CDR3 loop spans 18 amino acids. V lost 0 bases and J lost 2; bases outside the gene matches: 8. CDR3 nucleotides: TGTGCCAGCAGCTTAGCGATAGGGGCTAGCGGGGCCTACAATGAGCAGTTCTTC. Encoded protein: CASSLAIGASGAYNEQFF.

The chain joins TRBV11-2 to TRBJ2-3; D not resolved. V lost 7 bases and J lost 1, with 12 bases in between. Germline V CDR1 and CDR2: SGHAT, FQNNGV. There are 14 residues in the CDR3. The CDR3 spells CASTHLLGTDTQYF. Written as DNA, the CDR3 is TGTGCCAGCACTCACCTCCTGGGCACAGATACGCAGTATTTT.

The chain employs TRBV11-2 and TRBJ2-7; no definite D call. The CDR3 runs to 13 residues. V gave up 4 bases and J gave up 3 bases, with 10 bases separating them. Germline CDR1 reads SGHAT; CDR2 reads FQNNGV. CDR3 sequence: CASSSAGDYEQYF. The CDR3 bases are TGTGCCAGCAGCTCTGCTGGGGACTACGAGCAGTACTTC.

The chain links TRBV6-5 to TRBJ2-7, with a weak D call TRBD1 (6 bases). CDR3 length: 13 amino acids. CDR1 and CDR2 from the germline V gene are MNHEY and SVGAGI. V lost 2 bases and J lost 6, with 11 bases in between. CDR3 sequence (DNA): TGTGCCAGCAGTTACAATTTGGGGGCCGAGCAGTACTTC. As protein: CASSYNLGAEQYF.

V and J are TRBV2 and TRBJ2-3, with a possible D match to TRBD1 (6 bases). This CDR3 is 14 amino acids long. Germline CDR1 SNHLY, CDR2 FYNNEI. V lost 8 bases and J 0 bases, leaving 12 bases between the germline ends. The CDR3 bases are TGTGCCAGCGAGGGGGATTTCAGCACAGATACGCAGTATTTT. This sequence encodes CASEGDFSTDTQYF.

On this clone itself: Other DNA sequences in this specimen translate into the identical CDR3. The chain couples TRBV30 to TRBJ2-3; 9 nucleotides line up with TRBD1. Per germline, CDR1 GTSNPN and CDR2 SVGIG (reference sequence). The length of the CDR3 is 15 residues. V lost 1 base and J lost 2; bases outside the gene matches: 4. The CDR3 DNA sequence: TGTGCCTGGAGTGCGGGACAGGGAATCACAGATACGCAGTATTTT. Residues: CAWSAGQGITDTQYF. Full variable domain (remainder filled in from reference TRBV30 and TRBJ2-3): SQTIHQWPATLVQPVGSPLSLECTVEGTSNPNLYWYRQAAGRGLQLLFYSVGIGQISSEVPQNLSASRPQDRQFILSSKKLLLSDSGFYLCAWSAGQGITDTQYFGPGTRLTVL.

CDR3 sequence: CASIELRDEQYF. The CDR3, as DNA: TGTGCCAGCATAGAATTGCGCGACGAGCAGTACTTC. The chain employs TRBV2 and TRBJ2-7; no clear D. CDR1 SNHLY and CDR2 FYNNEI come from the germline V gene. The CDR3 extends over 12 amino acids. V lost 7 bases, J lost 5 bases, and 12 bases lay in between.

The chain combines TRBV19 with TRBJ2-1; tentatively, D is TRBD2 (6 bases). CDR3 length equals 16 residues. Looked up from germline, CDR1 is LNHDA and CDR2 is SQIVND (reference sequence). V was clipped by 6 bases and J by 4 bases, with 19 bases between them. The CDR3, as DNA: TGTGCCAGTAGAACTGGAGGGTGGCTAGAATACAATGAGCAGTTCTTC. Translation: CASRTGGWLEYNEQFF.

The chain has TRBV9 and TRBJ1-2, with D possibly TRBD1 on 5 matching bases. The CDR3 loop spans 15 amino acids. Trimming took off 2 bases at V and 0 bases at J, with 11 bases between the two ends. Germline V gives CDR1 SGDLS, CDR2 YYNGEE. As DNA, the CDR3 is TGTGCCAGCAGCGTTAAGACAGACGCTAACTATGGCTACACCTTC. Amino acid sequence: CASSVKTDANYGYTF.

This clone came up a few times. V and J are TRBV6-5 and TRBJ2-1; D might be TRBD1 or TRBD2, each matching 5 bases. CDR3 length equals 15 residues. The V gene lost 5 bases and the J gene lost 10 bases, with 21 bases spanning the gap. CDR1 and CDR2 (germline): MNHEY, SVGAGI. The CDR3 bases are TGTGCCAGCAGTAAACTTGGGGGTCGGGGAGACGAGCAGTTCTTC. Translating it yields CASSKLGGRGDEQFF.

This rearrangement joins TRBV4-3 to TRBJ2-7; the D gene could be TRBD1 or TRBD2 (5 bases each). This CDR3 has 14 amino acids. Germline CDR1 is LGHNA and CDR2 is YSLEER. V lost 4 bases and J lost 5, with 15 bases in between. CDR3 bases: TGCGCCAGCAGCCGAGTGGGGGATTTCAACGAGCAGTACTTC. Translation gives CASSRVGDFNEQYF.

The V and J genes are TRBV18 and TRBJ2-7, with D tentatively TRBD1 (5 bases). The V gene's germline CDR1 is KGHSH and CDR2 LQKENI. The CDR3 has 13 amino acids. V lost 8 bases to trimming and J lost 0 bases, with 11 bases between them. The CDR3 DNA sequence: TGTGCCAGCCGGCCGACAGCCTCCTACGAGCAGTACTTC. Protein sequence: CASRPTASYEQYF.

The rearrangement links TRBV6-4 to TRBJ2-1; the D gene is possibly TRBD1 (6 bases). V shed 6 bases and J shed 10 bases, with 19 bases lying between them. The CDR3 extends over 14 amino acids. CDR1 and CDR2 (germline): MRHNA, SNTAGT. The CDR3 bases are TGTGCCAGCAGCGCCGGGACATATCTAAGCGAGCAGTTCTTC. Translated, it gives CASSAGTYLSEQFF.

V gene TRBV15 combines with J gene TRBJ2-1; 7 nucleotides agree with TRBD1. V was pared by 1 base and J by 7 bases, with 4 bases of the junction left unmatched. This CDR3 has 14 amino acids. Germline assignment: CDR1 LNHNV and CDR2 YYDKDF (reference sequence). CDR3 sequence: CATSRGQGDNEQFF. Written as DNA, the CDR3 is TGTGCCACCAGCAGAGGTCAGGGGGATAATGAGCAGTTCTTC.

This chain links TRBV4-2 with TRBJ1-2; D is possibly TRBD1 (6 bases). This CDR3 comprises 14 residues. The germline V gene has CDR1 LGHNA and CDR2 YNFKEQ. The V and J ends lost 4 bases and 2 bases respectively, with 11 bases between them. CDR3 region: CASSLPGQNYGYTF. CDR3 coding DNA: TGTGCCAGCAGCCTTCCGGGACAAAACTATGGCTACACCTTC.

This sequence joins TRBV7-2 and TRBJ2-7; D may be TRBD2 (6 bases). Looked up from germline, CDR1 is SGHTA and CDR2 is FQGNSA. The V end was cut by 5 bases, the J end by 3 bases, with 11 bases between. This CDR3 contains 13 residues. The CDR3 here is CASSVGLYYEQYF. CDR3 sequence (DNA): TGTGCCAGCAGCGTGGGACTCTACTACGAGCAGTACTTC.

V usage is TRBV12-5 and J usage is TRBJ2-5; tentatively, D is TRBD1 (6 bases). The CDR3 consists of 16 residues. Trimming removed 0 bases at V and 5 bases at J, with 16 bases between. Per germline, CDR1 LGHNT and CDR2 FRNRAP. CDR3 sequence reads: CASGLVLMTQGETQYF. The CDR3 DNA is TGTGCTAGTGGTTTGGTACTAATGACTCAGGGGGAGACCCAGTACTTC.